This TCR beta chain was sequenced during a study of T cell responses to AZD1222 COVID-19 vaccine (dated by TCRdb to the early 2020s). Background on the whole study: A total of 230 to 250 trial participants underwent TCR sequencing, of whom roughly 210 had received two doses of AZD1222 and 26 had received two doses of the MenACWY control vaccine. Trial participants were enrolled by age into 18-55, 56-69 and 70-plus year subgroups, with around 150, 28 and 57 TCR-sequenced participants respectively.

Points on this clone: Its antigen remains undetermined. The input lacks base qualities; no much larger clone sits a single base away.

The CDR3 regions of human TCRbeta chains were analyzed by immunosequencing. The study's own analysis went as follows. TCRs in the repertoires were compared against a reference library of SARS-CoV-2-specific TCRs that had been generated with the MIRA antigen-specificity platform. Breadth was defined as the fraction of unique TCRs that were SARS-CoV-2-associated. Depth was defined as the fraction of total T cells that were SARS-CoV-2-associated. Using the MIRA data, each spike-specific TCR was mapped to the spike region that the TCR reacts to and placed in a CD4 or CD8 class. Log10-transformed breadth and depth values were compared by one-way ANOVA with Sidak's multiple comparisons tests. TCRdb obtained this table from immuneACCESS and retained in-frame rearrangements with V and J assigned. These tables miss some clones; where compared with another copy, unresolved V genes account for less than half of the shortfall, and the remainder is unexplained. V and J calls and clone size are given by that table; D and trimming were obtained from the DNA. Here the sample has fewer than 85,000 clones; about 91% occur a single time. Under 7.5% of the sample goes to the ten largest clones.

This specimen's time point label, per the study, means: baseline before first vaccination. The intended sense of this specimen's treatment or condition label: meningococcal conjugate vaccine given as trial control. Vaccinee samples came from UK trials COV001 and COV002, including a single-blind randomized controlled phase 2/3 trial of AZD1222 (ChAdOx1 nCoV-19) in healthy adults. Trial participant PBMC samples were collected at day 0 and day 28 after the second dose for TCRbeta chain sequencing. From a lookup of the germline V gene (reference sequence), CDR1 and CDR2 are LGHDT and YNNKEL. For this chain, trimming is 3 bases at the V end and 8 bases at the J end, and the number of junction bases without a gene match is 13. The CDR3 runs 16 amino acids, cysteine and phenylalanine included. Only the CDR3 DNA is retained, 48 bases long and in frame from the first base. Overall study results and their limits: After two AZD1222 doses, both the breadth and the depth of spike-specific TCRs were significantly higher than at day 0 and than in MenACWY recipients. Reportedly, close to half of the unique spike-specific TCRs recognized epitopes lying outside the regions that are mutated in the B.1.351 and B.1.1.7 variants. Conclusions about previously exposed vaccinees were limited because only 5 or 6 AZD1222 recipients were SARS-CoV-2 seropositive at baseline. Most participants were white British and females outnumbered males, and the authors suggested that clonal diversity may have been underestimated. In the small 56-69-year group, the increase in depth fell short of significance, most likely because of low power. Because no samples from the day 14 peak response were available, repertoires could be characterized only after the peak T cell response. CD4 TCRs associated with the vaccine covered the entire spike protein, and the dominant responses were in regions 160-218 and 743-854.

The sample was peripheral blood, taken on day 0 of MenACWY control vaccination. This sequence uses TRBV3-1 (or the pseudogene TRBV3-2) and TRBJ2-1; TRBD2 lines up with 7 middle nucleotides. This TCR derives from an adult in good health. The DNA sequence is as follows: TGTGCCAGCAGCCACCCGCCGGAGCGGGACCGGGATGAGCAGTTCTTC. This gives the protein CASSHPPERDRDEQFF.